The sequence of this T cell receptor (beta chain) was determined in a study of beta chain features in type 1 diabetes (dated by TCRdb to the late 2010s). Background for the entire study: Mean age, gender distribution, total cell number and subset yield were not different between patients and healthy donors. A total of some 110 million sorted cells were examined across all samples, and the number of cells per subset was strongly correlated with RNA yield. In the study, TCRB repertoires of sorted circulating CD4+ T cell subsets from recently diagnosed type 1 diabetes patients were compared with those of matched healthy donors. Regulatory and stem cell-like memory subsets were obtained from only 8 patients and roughly 8 healthy donors, while naive and central memory subsets were obtained from all 30 or so donors. Broader findings and caveats from the paper: Because cDNA was sequenced instead of genomic DNA, highly expressing activated cells could be over-represented, though the groups showed no difference in activation or CD3 levels. Type 1 diabetes patients showed a moderate but significant shortening of TCRB CDR3 length in all four CD4+ subsets. Naive, central memory and regulatory TCRB repertoires appeared to be more alike among patients than among healthy donors. At VDJ recombination sites, patients with type 1 diabetes made fewer insertions and deleted more nucleotides, a pattern implying thymic rearrangement abnormalities. Because small numbers of individuals were included in the HLA sub-analyses, any influence of HLA type on TCRB rearrangement was left unresolved. PCR may preferentially amplify shorter templates, but because patient and control samples were amplified and corrected together, any resulting skew would affect both groups equally.

From each donor, a single peripheral blood sample of 100 to 150 mL on average was drawn into heparinised tubes. A BD FACSAria II and a panel including CD45RO, CCR7, CD25, CD127, CD95 and CD27 were used to sort naive, central memory, regulatory and stem cell-like memory CD4+ T cells. Every sorted population had a purity above 95%. PBMCs were isolated immediately by Lymphoprep density gradient centrifugation and stained directly without culture. So that batch effects would be minimized, each experiment stained and sorted samples in pairs, pairing one healthy donor with one patient. A note on this clone: No antigen is known for it. Base-call qualities are not available, and no considerably larger clone is one nucleotide away.

All of the isolated RNA was reverse transcribed with the High Capacity cDNA Reverse Transcription Kit, so expressed TCRB transcripts were sequenced. Naive, central memory and regulatory T cell samples underwent deep immunoSEQ sequencing, averaging roughly 3.3 million total reads per sample. Sorted cells were lysed in RLT buffer and RNA was extracted with DNase-treated RNeasy Micro or Mini kits, depending on cell number. Each cell subset was processed separately to prevent cross-contamination, with patient and healthy donor samples processed together. Using the immunoSEQ multiplex PCR, TCRB sequences were amplified from cDNA into 87-bp fragments spanning the CDR3 region. The amplicons were sequenced using the Illumina HiSeq platform. On the authors' methods: Synthetic template baselines were used to correct PCR bias computationally, reads within Hamming distance 2 were collapsed together, and singletons that could not be merged were discarded. Reads were aligned against IMGT so that V, D and J genes, CDR3 length and insertions or deletions at six rearrangement sites could be assigned. Clonotype counts were normalized to sorted cell number within each subset before computing true diversity and Gini coefficients with the tcR R package. Repertoire sharing was quantified using the overlap coefficient calculated on TCRB nucleotide sequences. Out-of-frame TCRB sequences from naive cells were analyzed to stand in for the pre-selection repertoire. TCRdb stores this immuneACCESS table with in-frame sequences only. Part of the clones is absent; in the studies checked, under half of the shortfall reflects unresolved V genes, and no reason is known for the rest. D and trimming were read from the DNA, whereas the V and J calls and clone size are those reported in that table. Within this sample are a few hundred thousand clones, with around 13% of them counted one time only. Jointly, the top ten make up approximately 0.018% of the sample.

Trimming takes 5 bases from V and 5 bases from J, and the germline ends sit 16 bases apart. From the cysteine through the phenylalanine, the CDR3 covers 15 amino acids. Only the CDR3 part of the read is kept: 45 bases, read in frame from the first base. In the germline V gene, CDR1 corresponds to SGHTA and CDR2 to FQGNSA. The receptor's source is a man aged 25-45 years with type 1 diabetes. Recombination linked TRBV7-2 to TRBJ1-5; TRBD1 is a weak D gene call, 5 bases matching. The specimen was naive CD4+ T cells from blood. Reading the label with the study, this specimen's cell subset or site is: true naive CD4+ T cells. The CDR3 reads CASSPAGLSHQPQHF. The sequence in DNA is TGTGCCAGCAGCCCCGCGGGGCTATCTCATCAGCCCCAGCATTTT.